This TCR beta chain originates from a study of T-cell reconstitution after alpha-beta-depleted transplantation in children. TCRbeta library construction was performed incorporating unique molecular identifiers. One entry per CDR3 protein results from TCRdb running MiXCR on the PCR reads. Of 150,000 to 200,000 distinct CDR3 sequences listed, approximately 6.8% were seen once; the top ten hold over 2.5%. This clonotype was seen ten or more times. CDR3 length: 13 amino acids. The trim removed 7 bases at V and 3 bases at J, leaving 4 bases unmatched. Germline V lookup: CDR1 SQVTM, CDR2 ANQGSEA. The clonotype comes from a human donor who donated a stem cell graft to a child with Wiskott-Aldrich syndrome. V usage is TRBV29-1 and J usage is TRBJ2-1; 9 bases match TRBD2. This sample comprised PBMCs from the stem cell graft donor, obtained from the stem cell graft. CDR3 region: CSGSSGNYNEQFF. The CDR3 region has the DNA TGCAGCGGATCTAGCGGGAACTACAATGAGCAGTTCTTC.